The next 23 T cell receptor beta chains were all read from a single sample in a study of T cells expressing NK-cell markers. TCRdb re-called the 5' RACE reads and gives one entry per CDR3 protein, without DNA. In all, the sample yields about 380,000 distinct CDR3 sequences. The sequencing input was blood T cells: a sorted CD56 or NKG2C T cell subset, CD4+ or CD8+ T cells, or bulk PBMC T cells (not recorded which). The source is a man aged 18 to 69 in good health.

The gene calls are TRBV29-1 and TRBJ2-3; lacking DNA, the TRBD1 call made by TCRdb goes unchecked. The germline V gene has CDR1 SQVTM and CDR2 ANQGSEA. CDR3 length: 15 amino acids. CDR3 loop: CSAGRGGAVGDTQYF.

The chain is built from TRBV19 and TRBJ1-1. Germline CDR1 reads LNHDA; CDR2 reads SQIVND (reference sequence). The CDR3 totals 13 residues. The chain's CDR3 is CASSWQQNTEAFF.

The rearrangement links TRBV6-1 to TRBJ1-1; the TCRdb call, TRBD1, lacks DNA for checking. Looked up from germline, CDR1 is MNHNS and CDR2 is SASEGT. This CDR3 region has 14 residues. CDR3 amino acids: CASGRGHRNSEAFF.

The V and J genes are TRBV13 and TRBJ2-3. CDR1 and CDR2 (germline): PRHDT, FYEKMQ (reference sequence). This CDR3 is built from 14 residues. CDR3 amino acids: CASSQAYGPDTQYF.

This chain uses TRBV5-1 with TRBJ1-1. CDR1 SGHRS and CDR2 YFSETQ come from the germline V gene. This CDR3 has 15 amino acids. The CDR3 protein is CASSLVPGGNTEAFF.

The chain joins TRBV20-1 to TRBJ2-3; TCRdb indicates TRBD2, and absent DNA this call remains unverified. Germline assignment: CDR1 DFQATT and CDR2 SNEGSKA (reference sequence). The CDR3 sequence is 15 residues long. The CDR3 is CSATGGGAVTDTQYF.

CDR3 region: CASSERGALNNQPQHF. This chain joins TRBV5-5 and TRBJ1-5; the D call of TRBD1 rests on TCRdb alone, since no DNA is present to check it. The CDR3 covers 16 residues. Per the germline V gene, CDR1 is SGHKS and CDR2 is YYEKEE (reference sequence).

The chain recombines TRBV4-2 with TRBJ1-4; TCRdb's assignment of TRBD1 cannot be checked, as there is no DNA. The CDR3 length is 16 residues. Germline lookup yields CDR1 LGHNA and CDR2 YNFKEQ. CDR3 amino acids: CASSQEFDREGEKLFF.

V and J are TRBV6-1 and TRBJ1-2. The CDR3 loop spans 16 amino acids. Germline assignment: CDR1 MNHNS and CDR2 SASEGT. Here the CDR3 reads CASSEAIGRLNYGYTF.

The chain recombines TRBV11-2 with TRBJ2-3; as DNA is missing, the TRBD1 call by TCRdb cannot be tested. The length of the CDR3 is 15 residues. Germline loops: CDR1 SGHAT, CDR2 FQNNGV. The CDR3 reads CASSPPGGDRDTQYF.

CDR3 residues: CASSPATEAFF. V and J are TRBV7-9 and TRBJ1-1. CDR1 is SEHNR and CDR2 is FQNEAQ in the germline V gene (reference sequence). The CDR3 has 11 amino acids.

The chain employs TRBV24-1 and TRBJ2-1; the D call from TCRdb, TRBD1, cannot be confirmed without DNA. CDR1 KGHDR and CDR2 SFDVKD come from the germline V gene. This CDR3 comprises 13 residues. The CDR3 protein is CATSESGTQEQFF.

By frequency, this clonotype is medium-sized. CDR3: CASSLVEDNGNEQFF. This rearrangement joins TRBV5-1 to TRBJ2-1; absent DNA, TCRdb's TRBD2 call cannot be checked. Germline lookup yields CDR1 SGHRS and CDR2 YFSETQ. CDR3 size: 15 residues.

The chain recombines TRBV7-8 with TRBJ2-3. The length of the CDR3 is 12 residues. In germline, CDR1 is SGHVS, CDR2 FQNEAQ. The CDR3 protein is CASGWRTDTQYF.

The chain carries TRBV5-6 and TRBJ2-1; TCRdb's D call of TRBD1 is untestable without DNA. Per the germline V gene, CDR1 is SGHDT and CDR2 is YYEEEE. This CDR3 is built from 17 residues. CDR3 loop: CASSLLGAGASYNEQFF. The full variable domain, rest sourced from reference TRBV5-6 and TRBJ2-1, is DAGVTQSPTHLIKTRGQQVTLRCSPKSGHDTVSWYQQALGQGPQFIFQYYEEEERQRGNFPDRFSGHQFPNYSSELNVNALLLGDSALYLCASSLLGAGASYNEQFFGPGTRLTVL.

The CDR3 here is CASSLGDAGELFF. V and J are TRBV12-3 or TRBV12-4 and TRBJ2-2. The CDR3 loop spans 13 amino acids.

The J gene is TRBJ2-3, the V gene TRBV5-6; TCRdb's D gene call, TRBD1, goes unchecked for lack of DNA. Germline V gives CDR1 SGHDT, CDR2 YYEEEE. This CDR3 is built from 16 residues. The CDR3 here is CASSLLDRGWGDTQYF.

V usage is TRBV2 and J usage is TRBJ2-5; checking the TCRdb D call of TRBD2 is not possible without DNA. CDR1 SNHLY and CDR2 FYNNEI come from the germline V gene. The CDR3 has 15 amino acids. This chain's CDR3 is CASSIGLASKETQYF.

V is TRBV7-9 and J is TRBJ2-4; as DNA is missing, the TRBD1 call by TCRdb cannot be tested. The germline gives CDR1 SEHNR, CDR2 FQNEAQ (reference sequence). The CDR3 is 15 residues long. The CDR3: CASSLEGVTKNIQYF.

The CDR3 sequence is CASSSARMVNEQYF. V usage is TRBV5-6 and J usage is TRBJ2-7; checking the TCRdb D call of TRBD2 is not possible without DNA. The CDR3 loop spans 14 amino acids. The germline V gene encodes CDR1 SGHDT and CDR2 YYEEEE.

The rearrangement links TRBV18 to TRBJ2-7; the TCRdb D gene call, TRBD1, has no DNA to confirm it. The CDR3 length is 13 residues. Germline values: CDR1 KGHSH, CDR2 LQKENI. The CDR3 here is CATNRDGFYEQYF.

V and J are TRBV9 and TRBJ1-6; TCRdb selects TRBD1, and the lack of DNA leaves this call unchecked. The germline V gene encodes CDR1 SGDLS and CDR2 YYNGEE. CDR3 length equals 17 residues. The CDR3 is CASSVGGYGGGGSPLHF.

V is TRBV20-1 and J is TRBJ2-5; TCRdb's assignment of TRBD2 cannot be checked, as there is no DNA. This CDR3 has 15 residues. Germline V gene data show CDR1 as DFQATT and CDR2 as SNEGSKA (reference sequence). The CDR3 sequence is CSAKRGETSGETQYF.